The 26 T cell receptor beta chains given below trace back to one sample, sequenced in a study of blood T cells in healthy people across ages. Primers used in a second PCR of roughly 7 to 12 cycles were a sample-barcoded 5' primer and a J-beta primer mix. MiXCR was run by TCRdb on the 5' RACE reads, yielding one entry per CDR3 protein. This sample has roughly 640,000 distinct CDR3 sequences; approximately 30% occur once, and the top ten carry 15% to 19%. The sequencing sample was made of blood. The receptors shown here come from an elderly woman in good health.

This clonotype appeared a few times. This sequence joins TRBV15 and TRBJ1-5; D unresolved. The V gene's germline CDR1 is LNHNV and CDR2 YYDKDF (reference sequence). Trimming stripped 3 bases from V and 10 bases from J, with 10 bases between. The CDR3 consists of 12 residues. CDR3 sequence reads: CATSRAPGPQHF. In DNA, the CDR3 is TGTGCCACCAGCAGGGCCCCAGGTCCCCAGCATTTT.

The V and J genes are TRBV27 and TRBJ1-1, with D possibly matching TRBD1 (5 bases). The CDR3 consists of 18 residues. The V end was cut by 2 bases, the J end by 0 bases, with 19 bases between. CDR1 MNHEY and CDR2 SMNVEV come from the germline V gene (reference sequence). DNA for the CDR3: TGTGCCAGCAGTTTAGAGGGGCCCCGACGTAACATGAACACTGAAGCTTTCTTT. Encoded protein: CASSLEGPRRNMNTEAFF.

The table lists this clonotype with a few counts. As DNA, the CDR3 is TGTGCCAGCAGTGAAAGGGGGGGACAGGGGGCGAGTCAGCCCCAGCATTTT. This sequence encodes CASSERGGQGASQPQHF. J is TRBJ1-5 and V is TRBV6-1; 12 bases agree with TRBD1. With 2 bases clipped from V and 6 bases from J, the junction kept 8 bases outside the gene matches. CDR1 and CDR2 (germline): MNHNS, SASEGT. This CDR3 region has 17 residues.

There are many counts of this clonotype. The CDR3 spells CASSQDNQGPAFVQYF. DNA for the CDR3: TGCGCCAGCAGCCAAGACAATCAAGGCCCCGCGTTTGTGCAGTACTTC. The chain employs TRBV4-1 and TRBJ2-7; D uncertain. The CDR3 loop spans 16 amino acids. The ends were cut back, 0 bases at V and 9 bases at J, with 21 bases in the middle. Per germline, CDR1 MGHRA and CDR2 YSYEKL.

Of note for this clonotype: With a much larger clone just one base away, this may be a read error. V and J are TRBV12-3 or TRBV12-4 and TRBJ2-1; a weak D match, TRBD2 (5 bases). Near its end, the DNA agrees better with TRBJ2-7, so the J call may be wrong. The CDR3 loop spans 12 amino acids. The CDR3 sequence: CASLLAGNEQYF. Here the CDR3 DNA reads TGTGCCAGCCTCCTGGCGGGCAATGAGCAGTACTTC.

This clonotype was counted only a few times. The CDR3 spells CASSQEPSTGELFF. The DNA for the CDR3 is TGTGCCAGCAGCCAAGAACCGTCGACCGGGGAGCTGTTTTTT. The chain has TRBV4-2 and TRBJ2-2; the D is unclear. This CDR3 is built from 14 residues. Germline V gene data show CDR1 as LGHNA and CDR2 as YNFKEQ. The ends were cut back, 0 bases at V and 5 bases at J, with 7 bases in the middle.

This rearrangement joins TRBV7-2 to TRBJ2-1; D may be TRBD2 (6 bases). The V gene's germline CDR1 is SGHTA and CDR2 FQGNSA. The CDR3 is 14 residues long. V lost 3 bases to trimming and J lost 6 bases, with 12 bases between them. DNA of the CDR3: TGTGCCAGCAGCTTCCTGGGACTTCGCAATGAGCAGTTCTTC. As protein: CASSFLGLRNEQFF.

The CDR3 spells CASSVDSRFYEQYF. In DNA form, the CDR3 reads TGTGCCAGCAGCGTAGATAGCAGATTCTACGAGCAGTACTTC. V usage is TRBV9 and J usage is TRBJ2-7; D uncertain. The CDR3 length is 14 residues. V shed 0 bases and J shed 3 bases, with 10 bases lying between them. Looked up from germline, CDR1 is SGDLS and CDR2 is YYNGEE.

The rearrangement links TRBV9 to TRBJ2-1; D is unresolved. The J call may be in error: the DNA end matches TRBJ2-7 better. CDR1 is SGDLS, CDR2 YYNGEE, per germline. The CDR3 consists of 18 residues. Here the CDR3 reads CASSFPGRLNADYNEQYF. For the CDR3, the DNA is TGTGCCAGCAGTTTCCCGGGTAGGTTGAACGCCGATTACAATGAGCAGTACTTC.

The J gene is TRBJ1-4, the V gene TRBV3-1; D is uncertain. In germline, CDR1 is LGHDT, CDR2 YNNKEL (reference sequence). The V and J ends lost 1 base and 8 bases respectively, with 11 bases between them. The CDR3 loop spans 14 amino acids. Here the CDR3 reads CASSQVEAGEKLFF. CDR3 nucleotides: TGTGCCAGCAGCCAAGTGGAGGCGGGGGAAAAACTGTTTTTT.

Comments on this clonotype: One end of the junction varies from germline; a read error may be responsible. The chain is built from TRBV19 and TRBJ2-5; tentatively, D is TRBD2 (6 bases). The germline V gene has CDR1 LNHDA and CDR2 SQIVND (reference sequence). The CDR3 contains 14 residues. In DNA, the CDR3 is TGTGTCAGTAGAGCCCAAGGGACTGTGGAGACCCAGTACTTC. It encodes CVSRAQGTVETQYF. Drawing the rest from reference TRBV19 and TRBJ2-5, the complete variable domain is DGGITQSPKYLFRKEGQNVTLSCEQNLNHDAMYWYRQDPGQGLRLIYYSQIVNDFQKGDIAEGYSVSREKKESFPLTVTSAQKNPTAFYLCVSRAQGTVETQYFGPGTRLLVL.

This clonotype was seen repeatedly, ten times or more. This chain links TRBV6-5 with TRBJ2-3, with D perhaps matching TRBD2 (6 bases). V was pared by 2 bases and J by 6 bases, with 15 bases between. The CDR3 totals 15 residues. Germline lookup yields CDR1 MNHEY and CDR2 SVGAGI. The CDR3 sequence: CASSYGLARGDTQYF. The CDR3, as DNA: TGTGCCAGCAGTTACGGTCTGGCCCGGGGGGATACGCAGTATTTT.

The J gene is TRBJ1-2, the V gene TRBV19; 10 bases match TRBD1. V gave up 7 bases and J gave up 4 bases; unmatched junction bases: 9. This CDR3 is built from 15 residues. Germline CDR1 and CDR2: LNHDA and SQIVND (reference sequence). The CDR3 DNA reads as TGTGCCAGTATAGGGACAGGGGCCTCCCGCTATGGCTACACCTTC. Translating gives CASIGTGASRYGYTF.

The V gene is TRBV10-3, the J gene TRBJ1-4, with 7 bases that match TRBD1. Germline V gene lookup returns CDR1 ENHRY and CDR2 SYGVKD. This CDR3 region has 13 residues. The trim removed 10 bases at V and 3 bases at J, leaving 5 bases unmatched. CDR3 in amino acids: CATSQGSNEKLFF. DNA for the CDR3: TGTGCCACTTCACAGGGGTCTAATGAAAAACTGTTTTTT.

The rearrangement uses TRBV12-3 or TRBV12-4 and TRBJ2-3; D gene uncertain. CDR3 size: 16 residues. V was shortened by 8 bases and J by 11 bases, with 29 bases between the two germline ends. CDR3 loop: CASASWAQVSTDVQYF. The CDR3 DNA reads as TGTGCCAGCGCTTCTTGGGCCCAGGTGAGCACAGATGTGCAGTATTTT.

This clonotype came up many times. The chain carries TRBV7-2 and TRBJ2-7, with 7 bases that match TRBD1. The CDR3 runs 12 residues. Germline lookup yields CDR1 SGHTA and CDR2 FQGNSA. With 5 bases clipped from V and 5 bases from J, the junction kept 3 bases outside the gene matches. CDR3 DNA: TGTGCCAGCAGCCAAGGGGGCGACGAGCAGTACTTC. Translating it yields CASSQGGDEQYF.

This clonotype was seen many times. The chain recombines TRBV2 with TRBJ2-1, with 8 nucleotides matching TRBD1. The length of the CDR3 is 13 residues. CDR1 SNHLY and CDR2 FYNNEI come from the germline V gene. Trimming cost V 6 bases and J 3 bases; bases outside gene matches: 1. The CDR3 region has the DNA TGTGCCAGCAGCGGACAGGGCTACAATGAGCAGTTCTTC. Translation: CASSGQGYNEQFF.

This clonotype was counted at least ten times. This chain connects TRBV20-1 to TRBJ2-7, with D perhaps TRBD1 (5 bases). Germline V gene lookup returns CDR1 DFQATT and CDR2 SNEGSKA (reference sequence). The V end lost 5 bases, the J end lost 5 bases, and 19 bases lay between the germline ends. This CDR3 has 14 amino acids. CDR3 amino acids: CSAGAFGRADEQYF. The CDR3 nucleotides are TGCAGTGCTGGCGCGTTCGGCAGGGCAGACGAGCAGTACTTC.

This clonotype was seen a handful of times. The V gene is TRBV7-8, the J gene TRBJ1-6; D gene ambiguous. V was shortened by 7 bases and J by 7 bases, with 11 bases between the two germline ends. Germline-derived CDR1 and CDR2 are SGHVS and FQNEAQ. The CDR3 sequence is 13 residues long. CDR3 loop: CASNFPGNSPLHF. The DNA for the CDR3 is TGTGCCAGCAACTTCCCGGGGAATTCACCCCTCCACTTT.

This chain uses TRBV29-1 with TRBJ1-1; perhaps TRBD1 as D (5 bases). This CDR3 region has 13 residues. Trimming removed 5 bases at V and 1 base at J, with 11 bases between. Germline V gene data show CDR1 as SQVTM and CDR2 as ANQGSEA. The CDR3 DNA reads as TGCAGCGTTCCTGGGGGGTCGAACACTGAAGCTTTCTTT. It codes for CSVPGGSNTEAFF.

V is TRBV4-3 and J is TRBJ1-4, with D possibly matching TRBD1 (5 bases). This CDR3 contains 16 residues. CDR1 LGHNA and CDR2 YSLEER come from the germline V gene. The V and J ends lost 4 bases and 2 bases respectively, with 14 bases between them. The CDR3 protein is CASSPGTQYTNEKLFF. Here the CDR3 DNA reads TGCGCCAGCAGCCCCGGGACCCAATACACTAATGAAAAACTGTTTTTT.

This clonotype was detected many times. This rearrangement joins TRBV29-1 to TRBJ2-7, with D unresolved. CDR3 length: 12 residues. Germline V gene lookup returns CDR1 SQVTM and CDR2 ANQGSEA. V was shortened by 2 bases and J by 2 bases, with 7 bases between the two germline ends. The CDR3, as DNA: TGCAGCGTTGAAAGCCAGGCCTACGAGCAGTACTTC. As protein: CSVESQAYEQYF.

This clonotype has a count of ten or more. This chain uses TRBV7-2 with TRBJ1-1, with TRBD1 matching 10 bases. Trimming removed 4 bases from V and 0 bases from J; junction bases left unmatched: 8. This CDR3 has 17 amino acids. The germline CDR1 and CDR2 sequences are SGHTA and FQGNSA. For the CDR3, the DNA is TGTGCCAGCAGCTGGGGGACAGGGGCCATCATGAACACTGAAGCTTTCTTT. Encoded protein: CASSWGTGAIMNTEAFF.

The V call is TRBV7-8, the J call TRBJ1-1; D ambiguous. The CDR3 runs to 15 residues. From germline, CDR1 is SGHVS and CDR2 FQNEAQ. V was shortened by 4 bases and J by 2 bases, with 14 bases between the two germline ends. CDR3 DNA sequence: TGTGCCAGCAGCTCACCCACCCAAGGTAACACTGAAGCTTTCTTT. Translated, it gives CASSSPTQGNTEAFF.

As regards this clonotype: A much larger clone is a single base away; this may be a read error. J is TRBJ2-7 and V is TRBV3-1; D possibly corresponds to TRBD2 (5 bases). Germline V gene data show CDR1 as LGHDT and CDR2 as YNNKEL (reference sequence). Trimming took off 1 base at V and 7 bases at J, with 17 bases between the two ends. The CDR3 runs to 15 residues. The CDR3 is CASSQVGLAGNEQYF. The DNA of the CDR3 is TGTGCCAGCAGCCAAGTCGGACTGGCCGGCAATGAGCAGTACTTC.

Remarks on this clonotype: At one boundary the junction diverges from the germline segment, which might be a read error. The J gene is TRBJ1-2, the V gene TRBV5-1; D might be TRBD1 (5 bases). This CDR3 spans 15 amino acids. From germline, CDR1 is SGHRS and CDR2 YFSETQ. The CDR3: CASSSNSWDVYGYTF. The CDR3 bases are TGCGCCAGCAGTTCAAATTCCTGGGACGTCTATGGTTACACCTTC.